What follows describes a single T cell receptor beta chain. Antigen: not known. The source of the sample is a study of identifying expanded T cells in peripheral blood. Notes on the study in general: Variance in clone template counts between roughly two-week samples significantly increased with total template count across all healthy donors.

Sequencing used immunoSEQ multiplex PCR; TCRdb keeps in-frame clones, though not all of them. The sample has around 84,000 clones, over 85% seen once. The ends lost 7 bases at V and 6 bases at J; junction bases unmatched: 5. CDR3 length equals 12 residues. Germline CDR1 reads LNHDA; CDR2 reads SQIVND (reference sequence). This sequence was found in a person between 18 and 70 years old in good health. Sequencing input: blood. This chain connects TRBV19 to TRBJ2-7, with 8 positions matching TRBD1. The CDR3 DNA sequence: TGTGCCAGTAACTCCGACAGGGGCGAGCAGTACTTC. Its protein product is CASNSDRGEQYF.